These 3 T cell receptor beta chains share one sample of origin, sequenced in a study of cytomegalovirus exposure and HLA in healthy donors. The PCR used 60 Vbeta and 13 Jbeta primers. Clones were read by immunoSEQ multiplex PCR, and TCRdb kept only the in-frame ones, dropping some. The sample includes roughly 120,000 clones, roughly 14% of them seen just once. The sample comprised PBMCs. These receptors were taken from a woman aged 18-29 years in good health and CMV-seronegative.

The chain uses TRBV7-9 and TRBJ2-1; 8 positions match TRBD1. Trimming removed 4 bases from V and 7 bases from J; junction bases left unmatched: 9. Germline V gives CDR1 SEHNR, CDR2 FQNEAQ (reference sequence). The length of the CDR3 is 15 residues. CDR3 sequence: CASSSSTGAGNEQFF. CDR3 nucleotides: TGTGCCAGCAGCTCATCGACAGGGGCAGGGAATGAGCAGTTCTTC.

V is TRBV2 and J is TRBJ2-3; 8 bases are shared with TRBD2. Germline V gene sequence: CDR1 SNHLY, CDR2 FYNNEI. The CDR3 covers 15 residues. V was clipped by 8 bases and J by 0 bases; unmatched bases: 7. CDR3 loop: CASLFTSGSTDTQYF. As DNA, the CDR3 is TGTGCCAGCTTATTCACTAGCGGTAGCACAGATACGCAGTATTTT.

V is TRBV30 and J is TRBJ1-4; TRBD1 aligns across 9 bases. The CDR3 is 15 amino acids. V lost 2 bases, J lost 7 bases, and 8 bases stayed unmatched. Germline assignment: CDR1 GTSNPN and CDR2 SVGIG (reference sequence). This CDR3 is CAWSSSQGAVEKLFF. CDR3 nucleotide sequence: TGTGCCTGGAGTAGTTCACAGGGGGCGGTTGAAAAACTGTTTTTT. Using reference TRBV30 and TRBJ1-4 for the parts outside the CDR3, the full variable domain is SQTIHQWPATLVQPVGSPLSLECTVEGTSNPNLYWYRQAAGRGLQLLFYSVGIGQISSEVPQNLSASRPQDRQFILSSKKLLLSDSGFYLCAWSSSQGAVEKLFFGSGTQLSVL.